The source of this T cell receptor beta chain is a study of T cells in localized non-small cell lung cancer (dated by TCRdb to the early 2020s). Describing the broader study: T cell repertoires of more than 200 early-stage NSCLC patients were analyzed, with tumors being compared against uninvolved tumor-adjacent lungs. NSCLC patients had a mean age of around 66 years, and fewer than 150 were male and over 85 female. All 220 or so NSCLC patients in the cohort were treatment-naive and had localized lung tumors that were resected.

Details on this clone: What this receptor recognizes is not known. No base qualities exist here, and no much larger clone lies one base off it.

Relative to germline, V is 2 bases shorter and J is 3 bases shorter, with 11 bases between their ends. The CDR3 runs 14 amino acids, cysteine and phenylalanine included. Of the read, only the CDR3 DNA is kept; its 42 bases are in frame from base 1. The CDR1 and CDR2 encoded by the germline V gene (reference sequence) are MNHNY and SVGAGI. TCR beta CDR3 regions were sequenced from DNA using the immunoSEQ Assay. The source study handled its data this way. To compute T cell density, TCR beta template counts were normalized to usable DNA, which was estimated by amplifying housekeeping genes. Richness was estimated with the preseqR package, extrapolating to 400,000 templates for PBMC samples and 120,000 templates for tissue samples. Clonality was calculated as one minus Pielou's evenness. To identify tissue-enriched TCRs, differential abundance testing was run on productive amino-acid clonotypes with a minimum total count of 5 and an alpha of 0.1. Repertoire overlap between compartments was quantified with the Jaccard Index and Morisita Overlap Index. GLIPH grouped TCR beta CDR3s together with public tetramer-defined viral CDR3s, and a viral motif had to include at least three viral sequences and show V-gene enrichment. TCRdb carries this immuneACCESS record with in-frame sequences only. Its versions omit some clonotypes, under half of them owing to an unresolved V gene in the studies checked, with the rest unexplained. V and J calls and clone size come straight from that table; D and trimming were deduced from the DNA. A total of tens of thousands of clones appear in this sample, around 86% of them only once. The ten largest clones add up to about 18% of the sample.

Study-level results and caveats: The highest T cell clonality was observed in uninvolved tumor-adjacent lung, where clonality exceeded that of tumor, suggesting that antigenic responses were more focused in uninvolved tumor-adjacent lung. Higher blood T cell density associated with longer overall survival, while higher adjacent-lung clonality associated with shorter survival. A median of about 55 of the top 100 tumor clones were detected in paired uninvolved adjacent lung, and around 27 of these tumor clones were also found among the top 100 clones of the paired uninvolved adjacent lung. Since the design was exploratory, TCR variables were selected using unadjusted p-values with no false-discovery rate correction. Because multi-region sequencing of the tumors was not done, intratumor heterogeneity could not be ruled out.

At diagnosis, tumor, uninvolved tumor-adjacent lung and peripheral blood were collected and then preserved as a mix of FFPE and fresh-frozen material. For TCR repertoire profiling, the blood samples were analyzed as peripheral blood mononuclear cells. Sequenced material: peripheral blood, taken before any cancer treatment. This receptor was identified in a male donor aged 60 or over with stage III squamous cell lung carcinoma. The chain is encoded by TRBV6-6 joined to TRBJ2-7; the D gene is perhaps TRBD2, on 5 matching bases. CDR3 region: CASSYRGMGYEQYF. The nucleotide sequence reads TGTGCCAGCAGTTACCGGGGAATGGGCTACGAGCAGTACTTC.